The 5 T cell receptor beta chains below all came from one sample that was sequenced in a study of shared clonotypes between healthy human individuals. Sequencing used immunoSEQ multiplex PCR; TCRdb keeps in-frame clones, though not all of them. The sample yields under 600,000 clones, more than 95% seen once. The sequenced material came from naive CD4+ T cells sorted from blood. Subset of the sample: CD45RA+ positively selected. These receptors came from a woman aged 25 to 39 in good health.

The chain has TRBV7-2 and TRBJ1-1, with D hard to call. Trimming shortened V by 1 base and J by 0 bases, and 12 bases separated the two germline ends. The germline CDR1 and CDR2 sequences are SGHTA and FQGNSA. There are 16 residues in the CDR3. The CDR3 protein is CASSLGAGNLNTEAFF. The CDR3 DNA reads as TGTGCCAGCAGCTTAGGGGCAGGAAACCTGAACACTGAAGCTTTCTTT.

V gene TRBV2 combines with J gene TRBJ1-2; perhaps TRBD1 as D (5 bases). This CDR3 contains 11 residues. The V gene lost 11 bases and the J gene lost 4 bases, with 11 bases spanning the gap. Germline loops: CDR1 SNHLY, CDR2 FYNNEI. The CDR3 region is CARGGGYGYTF. In DNA, the CDR3 is TGTGCCCGCGGGGGGGGCTATGGCTACACCTTC. The whole variable domain, filled in from reference TRBV2 and TRBJ1-2, reads EPEVTQTPSHQVTQMGQEVILRCVPISNHLYFYWYRQILGQKVEFLVSFYNNEISEKSEIFDDQFSVERPDGSNFTLKIRSTKLEDSAMYFCARGGGYGYTFGSGTRLTVV.

V is TRBV4-1 and J is TRBJ2-3; 12 bases fit TRBD2. CDR1 MGHRA and CDR2 YSYEKL come from the germline V gene. There are 22 residues in the CDR3. V trimming: 1 base; J trimming: 8 bases; junction bases outside the gene matches: 25. CDR3 sequence (DNA): TGCGCCAGCAGCCAAGGGCTAGCGGGAGGGCCCCCCACGGAGGGTGCCCGGGGTACGCAGTATTTT. Translated, it gives CASSQGLAGGPPTEGARGTQYF.

This chain uses TRBV9 with TRBJ2-1; maybe TRBD2 (6 bases). The V gene's germline CDR1 is SGDLS and CDR2 YYNGEE. The CDR3 length is 14 residues. V lost 3 bases, J lost 2 bases, and 9 bases lay in between. CDR3 protein: CASSDGTAYNEQFF. The CDR3 bases are TGTGCCAGCAGCGACGGGACTGCCTACAATGAGCAGTTCTTC.

This chain uses TRBV30 with TRBJ2-1; the match to TRBD2 covers 11 bases. The CDR3 runs to 16 residues. Germline CDR1 reads GTSNPN; CDR2 reads SVGIG (reference sequence). Trimming at V came to 3 bases and at J to 0 bases, leaving 4 bases not matched to a gene. CDR3: CAWSIGTSGSYNEQFF. The CDR3 coding sequence is TGTGCCTGGAGCATAGGGACTAGCGGCTCCTACAATGAGCAGTTCTTC.